Below, one T cell receptor beta chain is given with its context. Its antigen is not known. The data derive from a study of T cells in localized non-small cell lung cancer. The table came from immunoSEQ multiplex PCR; TCRdb's copy has only in-frame clones and leaves some out. Counted here are approximately 72,000 clones, 70% to 90% occurring once; the ten biggest clones make up roughly 13%. The ends lost 0 bases at V and 7 bases at J; junction bases unmatched: 12. The CDR3 runs 16 residues. Germline CDR1 reads SGHRS; CDR2 reads YFSETQ. Study results and caveats: T cell clonality was highest in uninvolved adjacent lung, above tumor. In adjacent lung, a median around 52 of the top 100 tumor clones were found.

This chain connects TRBV5-1 to TRBJ2-7; 8 nucleotides line up with TRBD1. This clonotype was obtained from a female donor over 55 with stage I lung adenocarcinoma. Specimen: peripheral blood, collected before any cancer treatment. The CDR3 is CASSLARGQAAGEQYF. The CDR3 DNA is TGCGCCAGCAGCTTGGCCCGGGGACAGGCGGCGGGAGAGCAGTACTTC. The complete variable domain, with remaining parts taken from reference TRBV5-1 and TRBJ2-7, reads KAGVTQTPRYLIKTRGQQVTLSCSPISGHRSVSWYQQTPGQGLQFLFEYFSETQRNKGNFPGRFSGRQFSNSRSEMNVSTLELGDSALYLCASSLARGQAAGEQYFGPGTRLTVT.